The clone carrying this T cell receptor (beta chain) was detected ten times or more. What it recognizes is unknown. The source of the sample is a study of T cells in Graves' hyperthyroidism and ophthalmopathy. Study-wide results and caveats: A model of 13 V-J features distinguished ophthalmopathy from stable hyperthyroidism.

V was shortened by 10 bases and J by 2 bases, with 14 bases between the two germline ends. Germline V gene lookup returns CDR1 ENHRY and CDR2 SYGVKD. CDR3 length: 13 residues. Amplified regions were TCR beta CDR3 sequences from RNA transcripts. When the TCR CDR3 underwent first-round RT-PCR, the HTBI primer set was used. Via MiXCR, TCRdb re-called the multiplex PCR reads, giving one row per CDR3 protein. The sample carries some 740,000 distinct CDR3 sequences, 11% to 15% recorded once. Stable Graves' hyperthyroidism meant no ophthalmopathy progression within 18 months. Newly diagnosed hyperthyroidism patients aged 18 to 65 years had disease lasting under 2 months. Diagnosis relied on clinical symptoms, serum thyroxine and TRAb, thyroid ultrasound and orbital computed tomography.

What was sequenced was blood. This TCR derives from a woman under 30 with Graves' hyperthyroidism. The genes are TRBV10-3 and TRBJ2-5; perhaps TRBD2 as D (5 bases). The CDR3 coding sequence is TGTGCCACCGCGAGGGTTGAGCAAGAGACCCAGTACTTC. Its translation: CATARVEQETQYF.